The 32 T cell receptor beta chains listed next were all sequenced from one sample in a study of human T cells and chemical hapten exposure. MiXCR, applied by TCRdb to the RACE reads, yields one record per CDR3 protein. The sample includes under 50,000 distinct CDR3 sequences, approximately 4% of them seen just once. Time point reported: healthy volunteer bleed at 6 weeks. Someone pulled total RNA out of unfractionated whole blood. The sequencing input was whole blood. Receptor source: a human donor in good health. Some clones in this sample may be carry-over from other donors' samples.

This clonotype has at least ten counts. The chain joins TRBV29-1 to TRBJ1-1, with D maybe TRBD1 (5 bases). The CDR3 totals 14 residues. The V end was cut by 6 bases, the J end by 5 bases, with 19 bases between. Germline V CDR1 and CDR2: SQVTM, ANQGSEA. The CDR3 coding sequence is TGCAGCGTCTCGGGGGGAGATAGAGGGACTGAAGCTTTCTTT. Encoded protein: CSVSGGDRGTEAFF.

This clonotype was recorded many times. The V gene is TRBV5-6, the J gene TRBJ1-1; TRBD1 is a possible D gene (6 bases). The ends were cut back, 0 bases at V and 4 bases at J, with 13 bases in the middle. The CDR3 consists of 15 residues. Per germline, CDR1 SGHDT and CDR2 YYEEEE. CDR3 DNA sequence: TGTGCCAGCAGCTTGGCCGGGGGGGCCATCACTGAAGCTTTCTTT. This gives the protein CASSLAGGAITEAFF.

This clonotype was counted at least ten times. CDR3 DNA sequence: TGTGCCAGCAGCTTAGTCGGGGCAGGGAAAGATGGCTACACCTTC. As protein: CASSLVGAGKDGYTF. This chain joins TRBV7-2 and TRBJ1-2; tentative D call: TRBD1 (5 bases). The CDR3 runs 15 residues. Germline CDR1 is SGHTA and CDR2 is FQGNSA. The V and J ends lost 1 base and 6 bases respectively, with 15 bases between them. Combining the CDR3 with reference TRBV7-2 and TRBJ1-2 gives the whole variable domain GAGVSQSPSNKVTEKGKDVELRCDPISGHTALYWYRQSLGQGLEFLIYFQGNSAPDKSGLPSDRFSAERTGGSVSTLTIQRTQQEDSAVYLCASSLVGAGKDGYTFGSGTRLTVV.

This clonotype was detected many times. The chain joins TRBV11-2 to TRBJ1-1; D ambiguous. The CDR3 has 14 residues. Germline V gene data show CDR1 as SGHAT and CDR2 as FQNNGV. V was shortened by 5 bases and J by 2 bases, with 12 bases between the two germline ends. CDR3 in amino acids: CASSIRGVNTEAFF. The CDR3 nucleotides read TGTGCCAGCAGCATACGGGGAGTAAACACTGAAGCTTTCTTT.

The rearrangement uses TRBV3-1 and TRBJ2-7, with D unclear. Per germline, CDR1 LGHDT and CDR2 YNNKEL (reference sequence). V was cut by 5 bases and J by 3 bases, with 11 bases left in between. CDR3 length: 13 residues. CDR3 in amino acids: CASSVGQDYEQYF. Written as DNA, the CDR3 is TGTGCCAGCAGCGTTGGGCAAGACTACGAGCAGTACTTC.

This clonotype was seen only a few times. This sequence joins TRBV4-1 and TRBJ1-5; no firm D call. The ends were cut back, 5 bases at V and 3 bases at J, with 11 bases in the middle. The CDR3 length is 14 residues. Germline CDR1 and CDR2: MGHRA and YSYEKL. The DNA for the CDR3 is TGCGCCAGCAGCTTTCCTTGGGACAATCAGCCCCAGCATTTT. Its translation: CASSFPWDNQPQHF.

This clonotype was observed many times. The chain joins TRBV6-5 to TRBJ1-5, with D unclear. Germline assignment: CDR1 MNHEY and CDR2 SVGAGI. CDR3 length: 16 residues. V lost 0 bases and J 6 bases, leaving 15 bases between the germline ends. The CDR3 DNA reads TGTGCCAGCAGTTACTCGAAGGGCCCAGCAGGTCAGCCCCAGCATTTT. Its translation is CASSYSKGPAGQPQHF.

This chain connects TRBV11-2 to TRBJ2-7; 9 bases are a match to TRBD1. Per the germline V gene, CDR1 is SGHAT and CDR2 is FQNNGV. J lost 3 bases, V lost 6 bases, and 12 bases had no gene match. The CDR3 consists of 16 residues. In DNA, the CDR3 is TGTGCCAGCAGGCACTACCAATTGGACAGGGGCTACGAGCAGTACTTC. It is translated as CASRHYQLDRGYEQYF.

Details on this clonotype: The junction departs from germline at one end; a sequencing error may be responsible. V usage is TRBV19 and J usage is TRBJ2-6; 9 bases are a match to TRBD1. The CDR3 has 18 amino acids. In germline, CDR1 is LNHDA, CDR2 SQIVND (reference sequence). CDR3 loop: CASSRWTGASSGANVLIF. The CDR3 nucleotides are TGTGCCAGTAGTAGGTGGACAGGGGCCTCCTCTGGGGCCAACGTCCTGATTTTC.

This clonotype was counted only a few times. The chain employs TRBV20-1 and TRBJ2-3; TRBD2 matches at 7 bases. After removal of 1 base from V and 6 bases from J, the junction contained 7 bases not matched to a gene. The CDR3 length is 14 residues. The germline gives CDR1 DFQATT, CDR2 SNEGSKA (reference sequence). The CDR3 region has the DNA TGCAGTGCTAGAGGACATACTAGCGTGGATACGCAGTATTTT. This encodes CSARGHTSVDTQYF.

The V call is TRBV30, the J call TRBJ1-1; 7 bases map to TRBD1. In germline, CDR1 is GTSNPN, CDR2 SVGIG (reference sequence). The J segment lost 1 base and the V segment lost 1 base, leaving 6 bases of the junction unmatched. This CDR3 is built from 15 residues. CDR3 in amino acids: CAWSAQGGENTEAFF. DNA of the CDR3: TGTGCCTGGAGTGCTCAGGGGGGAGAGAACACTGAAGCTTTCTTT.

This clonotype was seen only a few times. CDR3 sequence: CASSLLGGEQFF. The CDR3 bases are TGTGCCAGCAGCTTACTAGGTGGTGAGCAGTTCTTC. The rearrangement uses TRBV7-3 and TRBJ2-1; no reliable D call. CDR1 is SGHTA, CDR2 FQGTGA, per germline. The CDR3 extends over 12 amino acids. Deletions cut 2 bases from V and 9 bases from J, with 8 bases between.

This clonotype was counted ten times or more. CDR3 in DNA: TGTGCCAGCAGCTTAGGGGACAGGGGGCGCGGCTACACCTTC. It specifies CASSLGDRGRGYTF. This chain joins TRBV7-9 and TRBJ1-2; 12 nucleotides agree with TRBD1. The CDR3 sequence is 14 residues long. Germline lookup yields CDR1 SEHNR and CDR2 FQNEAQ (reference sequence). V shed 1 base and J 8 bases; nucleotides not matched to a gene: 2.

Ten or more counts support this clonotype. The chain employs TRBV12-3 or TRBV12-4 and TRBJ2-1; 7 bases map to TRBD1. J was trimmed by 0 bases and V by 4 bases; bases with no gene match: 3. This CDR3 is 15 amino acids long. CDR3 nucleotide sequence: TGTGCCAGCAGTTCGACAGGGAGCTCCTACAATGAGCAGTTCTTC. Translated, it gives CASSSTGSSYNEQFF.

This clonotype was seen at least ten times. The V and J genes are TRBV7-2 and TRBJ2-1; 11 bases are shared with TRBD1. CDR1 SGHTA and CDR2 FQGNSA come from the germline V gene. There are 13 residues in the CDR3. Trimming removed 5 bases from V and 6 bases from J; junction bases left unmatched: 0. The CDR3 loop reads CASSGTGGNEQFF. The CDR3 DNA reads TGTGCCAGCAGCGGGACAGGGGGCAATGAGCAGTTCTTC.

The sample holds many counts of this clonotype. The rearrangement uses TRBV6-5 and TRBJ1-1, with D maybe TRBD1 (5 bases). V lost 2 bases to trimming and J lost 1 base, with 14 bases between them. Germline V gene data show CDR1 as MNHEY and CDR2 as SVGAGI. The CDR3 length is 16 residues. The CDR3 bases are TGTGCCAGCAGTTACCACTCTGGGGGTGCGAACACTGAAGCTTTCTTT. Translating gives CASSYHSGGANTEAFF.

This clonotype has ten or more counts. J is TRBJ2-7 and V is TRBV12-3 or TRBV12-4; D not resolved. This CDR3 region has 12 residues. The V gene lost 5 bases and the J gene lost 7 bases, with 12 bases spanning the gap. The CDR3 loop is CASSAGSWEQYF. The CDR3 DNA is TGTGCCAGCAGTGCCGGCTCTTGGGAGCAGTACTTC.

This clonotype was seen many times. The chain links TRBV7-9 to TRBJ1-6, with TRBD1 matching over 7 bases. The germline V gene encodes CDR1 SEHNR and CDR2 FQNEAQ (reference sequence). This CDR3 is built from 16 residues. V was pared by 5 bases and J by 8 bases, with 12 bases of the junction left unmatched. The CDR3 nucleotides read TGTGCCAGCAGCGCGAGGACAGGAAGGACCGATTCACCCCTCCACTTT. Its protein is CASSARTGRTDSPLHF. Full variable domain (missing parts from reference TRBV7-9 and TRBJ1-6): DTGVSQNPRHKITKRGQNVTFRCDPISEHNRLYWYRQTLGQGPEFLTYFQNEAQLEKSRLLSDRFSAERPKGSFSTLEIQRTEQGDSAMYLCASSARTGRTDSPLHFGNGTRLTVT.

There are a few counts of this clonotype. This chain links TRBV11-2 with TRBJ2-3; D unclear. Germline V gene data show CDR1 as SGHAT and CDR2 as FQNNGV. CDR3 length: 16 amino acids. Trimming removed 0 bases at V and 3 bases at J, with 13 bases between. CDR3 protein: CASSLDLPLGTDTQYF. The DNA for the CDR3 is TGTGCCAGCAGCTTAGATTTACCACTTGGGACAGATACGCAGTATTTT.

At least ten counts were recorded for this clonotype. The V and J genes are TRBV5-1 and TRBJ1-5, with D possibly TRBD1 on 5 matching bases. The germline gives CDR1 SGHRS, CDR2 YFSETQ. This CDR3 comprises 15 residues. V dropped 4 bases and J dropped 9 bases, with 20 bases sitting between them. The CDR3 is CASSLPDIARRPQHF. The CDR3 region has the DNA TGCGCCAGCAGCCTCCCGGACATCGCCAGGCGGCCCCAGCATTTT. Variable domain in full (rest from reference TRBV5-1 and TRBJ1-5): KAGVTQTPRYLIKTRGQQVTLSCSPISGHRSVSWYQQTPGQGLQFLFEYFSETQRNKGNFPGRFSGRQFSNSRSEMNVSTLELGDSALYLCASSLPDIARRPQHFGDGTRLSIL.

A remark on this clonotype: This could be a read error, since a much larger clone is one nucleotide away. Written as DNA, the CDR3 is TGTGCCGGCAGTTTACAGGGACTTAGCTCTGGGGCCAACGTCCTGACTTTC. It translates to CAGSLQGLSSGANVLTF. The genes are TRBV27 and TRBJ2-6, with D perhaps being TRBD1 or TRBD2 (6 bases each). This CDR3 has 17 amino acids. Germline V CDR1 and CDR2: MNHEY, SMNVEV (reference sequence).

This clonotype was seen repeatedly, ten times or more. The rearrangement links TRBV27 to TRBJ2-5, with unresolved D. V lost 6 bases, J lost 5 bases, and 4 bases lay in between. Germline assignment: CDR1 MNHEY and CDR2 SMNVEV (reference sequence). The CDR3 length is 10 residues. CDR3 sequence (DNA): TGTGCCAGCAGGGGGGAGACCCAGTACTTC. Translation gives CASRGETQYF.

This clonotype was observed at least ten times. The rearrangement joins TRBV9 to TRBJ2-3; 8 bases are shared with TRBD2. This CDR3 is built from 16 residues. Germline V CDR1 and CDR2: SGDLS, YYNGEE. The V gene end was trimmed by 3 bases and the J gene end by 2 bases; junction bases not matched to a gene: 8. Here the CDR3 DNA reads TGTGCCAGCAGCGCGGGGGGGGGGACTGTCACAGATACGCAGTATTTT. It is translated as CASSAGGGTVTDTQYF.

The chain is built from TRBV14 and TRBJ1-3; D is unclear. The CDR3 is 15 amino acids. V lost 1 base, J lost 2 bases, and 9 bases lay in between. Per the germline V gene, CDR1 is SGHDN and CDR2 is FVKESK. The DNA for the CDR3 is TGTGCCAGCAGCCAAGGGTCAGGAACTGGAAACACCATATATTTT. Its translation: CASSQGSGTGNTIYF.

This clonotype has ten or more counts. This chain connects TRBV6-5 to TRBJ2-7, with D tentatively TRBD2 (6 bases). CDR3 length: 17 residues. CDR1 MNHEY and CDR2 SVGAGI come from the germline V gene. V was clipped by 6 bases and J by 0 bases, with 21 bases between them. CDR3 protein: CASSPLGRTGSSYEQYF. CDR3 in DNA: TGTGCCAGCAGCCCCTTGGGGAGGACTGGAAGCTCCTACGAGCAGTACTTC.

Ten or more counts support this clonotype. The chain joins TRBV10-3 to TRBJ1-1; unclear D gene. CDR1 ENHRY and CDR2 SYGVKD come from the germline V gene. V was clipped by 0 bases and J by 4 bases, with 12 bases between them. The CDR3 runs to 15 residues. The CDR3 nucleotides are TGTGCCATCAGTGAGTCGGCCCTGATGAGCACTGAAGCTTTCTTT. This translates into CAISESALMSTEAFF.

The table lists this clonotype with many counts. The chain uses TRBV5-5 and TRBJ2-7; D is uncertain. V lost 1 base, J lost 3 bases, and 8 bases lay in between. Germline values: CDR1 SGHKS, CDR2 YYEKEE (reference sequence). The CDR3 runs to 13 residues. The CDR3 DNA is TGTGCCAGCAGCTTGCGTACAGACTACGAGCAGTACTTC. This encodes CASSLRTDYEQYF.

This clonotype appeared many times. V gene TRBV28 combines with J gene TRBJ2-3; no clear D gene. The CDR3 spans 18 residues. V dropped 7 bases and J dropped 0 bases, with 23 bases sitting between them. Germline V gene data show CDR1 as MDHEN and CDR2 as SYDVKM. The CDR3 nucleotides read TGTGCCAGCACTCTAAACGGGCTTGCCCTGCCAAGCACAGATACGCAGTATTTT. This gives the protein CASTLNGLALPSTDTQYF.

Within the sample, this clonotype is medium-sized. This chain's CDR3 is CASSPPSGKNADTQYF. The CDR3 coding sequence is TGTGCCAGCAGTCCCCCTAGCGGGAAGAACGCAGATACGCAGTATTTT. The chain combines TRBV27 with TRBJ2-3, with 9 bases aligning to TRBD2. Trimming removed 5 bases from V and 4 bases from J; junction bases left unmatched: 10. Germline-derived CDR1 and CDR2 are MNHEY and SMNVEV (reference sequence). CDR3 length: 16 amino acids.

This clonotype has ten or more counts. The gene calls are TRBV29-1 and TRBJ1-1; D is uncertain. The CDR3 covers 12 residues. From germline, CDR1 is SQVTM and CDR2 ANQGSEA. V shed 8 bases and J shed 5 bases, with 15 bases lying between them. This chain's CDR3 is CSSVNSRTEAFF. CDR3 coding DNA: TGCAGCTCCGTCAATTCAAGGACTGAAGCTTTCTTT. Complete variable domain (other parts from reference TRBV29-1 and TRBJ1-1): SAVISQKPSRDICQRGTSLTIQCQVDSQVTMMFWYRQQPGQSLTLIATANQGSEATYESGFVIDKFPISRPNLTFSTLTVSNMSPEDSSIYLCSSVNSRTEAFFGQGTRLTVV.

Ten or more counts support this clonotype. The chain is built from TRBV4-1 and TRBJ1-1; D might be TRBD1 (6 bases). The ends were cut back, 0 bases at V and 1 base at J, with 9 bases in the middle. Germline V gives CDR1 MGHRA, CDR2 YSYEKL. CDR3 length: 15 amino acids. CDR3 region: CASSQDARGNTEAFF. The CDR3 DNA reads as TGCGCCAGCAGCCAAGATGCCAGGGGGAACACTGAAGCTTTCTTT.

This clonotype is a singleton in its sample. Relative to the germline gene, one junction end is altered; a read error may explain this. The genes are TRBV7-7 and TRBJ2-5, with a possible D match to TRBD1 (6 bases). From germline, CDR1 is SSHAT and CDR2 FNYEAQ (reference sequence). CDR3 length: 13 amino acids. The DNA of the CDR3 is TGTGCTAGCAGCTCGGGACACAAAGAGACCCAGTACTTC. Residues: CASSSGHKETQYF.